The entry below gives a single T cell receptor beta chain sequence along with its context. This record comes from a study of identical twins. Healthy Caucasians, and only they, were the donors. TCRdb itself ran the 5' RACE reads through MiXCR, one entry per CDR3 protein. The sample lists roughly 540,000 distinct CDR3 sequences, 20% to 25% occurring once. V was shortened by 6 bases and J by 0 bases, with 11 bases between the two germline ends. The CDR3 is made up of 15 amino acids. CDR1 MNHEY and CDR2 SMNVEV come from the germline V gene (reference sequence). The sample was also linked to a second study, of T cells expressing NK-cell markers. As that study records: Similarly, these clonotypes led the CD3+CD56-NKG2C+ fraction as well in a few donors.

This clonotype originated in a woman under 30 in good health. Sequences were obtained from CD4+ T cells sorted from blood. The chain links TRBV27 to TRBJ1-4; tentative D call: TRBD1 (5 bases). The DNA of the CDR3 is TGTGCCAGCAGGTCCGGGGGAACAACTAATGAAAAACTGTTTTTT. This gives the protein CASRSGGTTNEKLFF.